This TCR beta chain was obtained from a study of blood T cell repertoires in COVID-19. The overall study: Italy, Spain and the United States were the sources of the convalescent and acute COVID-19 samples. Sources were T cells, B-cell-depleted T cells, or PBMCs; the material itself was cDNA or gDNA.

In the authors' workflow: Amplification of reference gene primers was used by the study to estimate nucleated cell counts. The table came from immunoSEQ multiplex PCR; TCRdb's copy has only in-frame clones and leaves some out. V, J and clone size were drawn from that table, and D and trimming were deduced from the DNA. This repertoire shows some 70,000 clones, approximately 80% found once; its top ten account for roughly a tenth. In this sample, this clone turned up a few times. Sequences were obtained from peripheral blood. The receptor was isolated from a woman in her 50s with acute or convalescent COVID-19.

The chain's CDR3 is CASRTADLNIQYF. In nucleotides, the CDR3 is TGTGCCAGCAGAACAGCTGATTTAAACATTCAGTACTTC. The chain combines TRBV6-5 with TRBJ2-4; D unresolved. Germline CDR1 reads MNHEY; CDR2 reads SVGAGI. Trimming pared 6 bases from V and 6 bases from J, leaving 12 bases between. This CDR3 comprises 13 residues.